A single TCR beta chain is shown here with its context. Its antigen is not identified. This entry comes from a study of T cell responses to AZD1222 COVID-19 vaccine. Study as a whole: Second-dose intervals near 4 or 12 weeks were combined.

Overall study results and limits: The study found vaccine-associated CD4 TCRs spanning spike, dominant at 160-218 and 743-854.

Trimming cost V 4 bases and J 4 bases; bases outside gene matches: 6. Germline values: CDR1 SGHVS, CDR2 FNYEAQ. The CDR3 extends over 15 amino acids. This table comes from immunoSEQ multiplex PCR, and its TCRdb copy is limited to in-frame clones, with some not included. The sample has under 150,000 clones, just over 90% seen once; the top ten hold 3.4%. This TCR derives from an adult in good health. The V gene is TRBV7-6, the J gene TRBJ2-2, with 7 nucleotides matching TRBD1. The sequencing here drew on peripheral blood, taken on day 0 of AZD1222 vaccination. DNA for the CDR3: TGTGCCAGCAGCTCGCGACAGGGTCCCACCGGGGAGCTGTTTTTT. Amino acid sequence: CASSSRQGPTGELFF. The entire variable domain, with the rest obtained from reference TRBV7-6 and TRBJ2-2, is as follows: GAGVSQSPRYKVTKRGQDVALRCDPISGHVSLYWYRQALGQGPEFLTYFNYEAQQDKSGLPNDRFSAERPEGSISTLTIQRTEQRDSAMYRCASSSRQGPTGELFFGEGSRLTVL.